A single sample is the source of the 17 T cell receptor beta chains below, sequenced in a study of T cells in Graves' hyperthyroidism and ophthalmopathy. What was amplified from RNA transcripts were TCR beta CDR3 regions. When the TCR CDR3 underwent first-round RT-PCR, the HTBI primer set was used. TCRdb re-called the multiplex PCR reads through MiXCR, storing one row per CDR3 protein. The repertoire includes roughly 530,000 distinct CDR3 sequences, roughly 17% of them detected once, and approximately 16% sits in the top ten. Sequenced sample: blood. These receptors originate from a woman between 18 and 29 years old with Graves' ophthalmopathy.

This clonotype was detected many times. The chain uses TRBV7-3 and TRBJ2-5; 8 bases fit TRBD2. J was trimmed by 2 bases and V by 5 bases; bases with no gene match: 4. The germline gives CDR1 SGHTA, CDR2 FQGTGA. The CDR3 is made up of 14 amino acids. This chain's CDR3 is CASSALAAQETQYF. DNA for the CDR3: TGTGCCAGCAGCGCACTAGCGGCACAAGAGACCCAGTACTTC.

This clonotype showed up many times. V usage is TRBV7-8 and J usage is TRBJ2-5; D gene unclear. From germline, CDR1 is SGHVS and CDR2 FQNEAQ. V dropped 1 base and J dropped 1 base, with 13 bases sitting between them. CDR3 length: 16 residues. The CDR3 DNA reads TGTGCCAGCAGCTTAGGATTCCGAGCTCCCCAAGAGACCCAGTACTTC. The encoded protein is CASSLGFRAPQETQYF.

This clonotype was seen at least ten times. J is TRBJ1-3 and V is TRBV13, with 7 bases matching TRBD1. Germline V CDR1 and CDR2: PRHDT, FYEKMQ (reference sequence). V was clipped by 5 bases and J by 1 base; unmatched bases: 11. CDR3 length equals 17 residues. The CDR3, as DNA: TGTGCCAGCAGCATCCAGACAAACAGGGGATCTGGAAACACCATATATTTT. It codes for CASSIQTNRGSGNTIYF.

Ten or more counts support this clonotype. This chain links TRBV20-1 with TRBJ1-2; D gene ambiguous. Per germline, CDR1 DFQATT and CDR2 SNEGSKA (reference sequence). The CDR3 has 13 residues. V was shortened by 0 bases and J by 0 bases, with 5 bases between the two germline ends. The DNA for the CDR3 is TGCAGTGCTAGAGATAACGCTAACTATGGCTACACCTTC. The encoded protein is CSARDNANYGYTF.

The chain recombines TRBV4-3 with TRBJ1-1; possible D gene TRBD1, 5 bases. Looked up from germline, CDR1 is LGHNA and CDR2 is YSLEER. The CDR3 sequence is 14 residues long. V lost 0 bases and J lost 8, with 13 bases in between. The CDR3 DNA is TGCGCCAGCAGCCAAGAATTAGAGACAGTCGAAGCTTTCTTT. The encoded protein is CASSQELETVEAFF.

This clonotype was seen at least ten times. CDR3 region: CSALDRGETEAFF. The DNA for the CDR3 is TGCAGTGCTTTGGACAGGGGGGAGACTGAAGCTTTCTTT. The chain uses TRBV20-1 and TRBJ1-1, with 10 bases lining up with TRBD1. The CDR3 consists of 13 residues. J gave up 5 bases and V 5 bases, and 5 bases lay outside the gene matches. The germline V gene encodes CDR1 DFQATT and CDR2 SNEGSKA (reference sequence).

The sample holds many counts of this clonotype. The chain carries TRBV2 and TRBJ2-7; D possibly corresponds to TRBD2 (6 bases). V was pared by 1 base and J by 0 bases, with 10 bases between. Germline V gene data show CDR1 as SNHLY and CDR2 as FYNNEI. The CDR3 sequence is 15 residues long. The CDR3 DNA sequence: TGTGCCAGCAGTGAAGTCGGGGGAAACTCCTACGAGCAGTACTTC. Translating it yields CASSEVGGNSYEQYF.

J is TRBJ1-3 and V is TRBV9; D ambiguous. The V end lost 4 bases, the J end lost 0 bases, and 8 bases lay between the germline ends. The length of the CDR3 is 14 residues. The germline gives CDR1 SGDLS, CDR2 YYNGEE. The CDR3 reads CASSNSDSGNTIYF. CDR3 coding DNA: TGTGCCAGCAGCAACAGCGACTCTGGAAACACCATATATTTT.

In its sample, this clonotype was seen many times. The CDR3 spells CASSPHGRLNTEAFF. The DNA of the CDR3 is TGTGCCAGCAGTCCCCACGGACGTCTGAACACTGAAGCTTTCTTT. The rearrangement joins TRBV28 to TRBJ1-1; D is undetermined. The CDR3 spans 15 residues. Germline V gene lookup returns CDR1 MDHEN and CDR2 SYDVKM. Trimming shortened V by 5 bases and J by 0 bases, and 13 bases separated the two germline ends.

Ten or more counts support this clonotype. J is TRBJ1-5 and V is TRBV27; perhaps TRBD1 as D (5 bases). V lost 7 bases to trimming and J lost 7 bases, with 17 bases between them. Germline-derived CDR1 and CDR2 are MNHEY and SMNVEV (reference sequence). The CDR3 runs to 14 residues. The CDR3 region is CASTPSGLTQPQHF. DNA for the CDR3: TGTGCCAGCACCCCGTCGGGACTAACCCAGCCCCAGCATTTT.

This clonotype was found many times. The chain couples TRBV28 to TRBJ2-1; D perhaps matches TRBD1 (6 bases). This CDR3 is 16 amino acids long. Trimming took 3 bases from V and 2 from J, leaving 14 bases between them. Germline CDR1 is MDHEN and CDR2 is SYDVKM. CDR3 nucleotide sequence: TGTGCCAGCAGTTTTTTCGGGCAGGGGACCTACAATGAGCAGTTCTTC. This translates into CASSFFGQGTYNEQFF.

This clonotype was observed at least ten times. This chain joins TRBV7-9 and TRBJ2-7, with D tentatively TRBD2 (7 bases). Trimming stripped 4 bases from V and 2 bases from J, with 18 bases between. The CDR3 is 16 residues long. Looked up from germline, CDR1 is SEHNR and CDR2 is FQNEAQ (reference sequence). The CDR3 coding sequence is TGTGCCAGCAGCTCCAACCGCGGGGGCAGCCCCTACGAGCAGTACTTC. This translates into CASSSNRGGSPYEQYF.

Only a few counts were recorded for this clonotype. The chain combines TRBV6-1 with TRBJ1-4; TRBD1 agrees at 10 bases. Trimming took 6 bases from V and 3 from J; bases not matched to a gene: 13. Germline assignment: CDR1 MNHNS and CDR2 SASEGT. The CDR3 contains 18 residues. DNA for the CDR3: TGTGCCAGCAGACGCCGGGACAGGGGACTGCGAGCTAATGAAAAACTGTTTTTT. Translating gives CASRRRDRGLRANEKLFF.

The chain couples TRBV6-1 to TRBJ1-2; D perhaps matches TRBD1 (6 bases). The V gene's germline CDR1 is MNHNS and CDR2 SASEGT. The V end lost 7 bases, the J end lost 4 bases, and 16 bases lay between the germline ends. The CDR3 totals 14 residues. This chain's CDR3 is CASTKTGTFYGYTF. CDR3 bases: TGTGCCAGCACGAAGACAGGAACCTTCTATGGCTACACCTTC.

The J gene is TRBJ1-3, the V gene TRBV7-9, with D possibly matching TRBD1 (5 bases). The ends were cut back, 1 base at V and 3 bases at J, with 16 bases in the middle. Germline V gene lookup returns CDR1 SEHNR and CDR2 FQNEAQ (reference sequence). The CDR3 spans 17 residues. As DNA, the CDR3 is TGTGCCAGCAGCTTAGACCGGGGCCTCTACTTTGGAAACACCATATATTTT. Encoded protein: CASSLDRGLYFGNTIYF.

In this sample, this clonotype turned up a few times. The chain uses TRBV10-3 and TRBJ2-3; no firm D call. CDR1 is ENHRY and CDR2 is SYGVKD in the germline V gene. The CDR3 sequence is 16 residues long. The V and J ends lost 7 bases and 3 bases respectively, with 20 bases between them. The CDR3: CAITSSWAPNTDTQYF. In DNA, the CDR3 is TGTGCCATCACCTCATCGTGGGCTCCAAATACAGATACGCAGTATTTT.

The J gene is TRBJ2-3, the V gene TRBV5-1; D unclear. V was trimmed by 2 bases and J by 0 bases, leaving 13 bases between them. The CDR3 has 16 residues. Per the germline V gene, CDR1 is SGHRS and CDR2 is YFSETQ. CDR3 region: CASSFMSELSTDTQYF. As DNA, the CDR3 is TGCGCCAGCAGCTTCATGTCGGAACTCAGCACAGATACGCAGTATTTT.